This T cell receptor (beta chain) was captured by sequencing in a study of blood T cell repertoires in COVID-19 (dated by TCRdb to the early 2020s). With regard to the full study: Collaborator samples came from the United States, Italy and Spain and covered acute and convalescent phases of COVID-19. The dataset comprised deeply sampled blood TCRbeta repertoires from subjects exposed to, actively infected with, or recovered from COVID-19. Samples came from the ongoing ImmuneRACE study (first 160 participants) plus 1,254 subjects from 6 global collaborators. The repertoires were released in a freely available public database intended as a resource for research on the immune response to SARS-CoV-2. Where HLA class I and class II types were available, the types were taken from metadata supplied by the sample provider, not from assay-based typing. The prospective study material was composed of cDNA or gDNA derived from T cells, B-cell-depleted T cells, or PBMCs. A de-identified subject ID, COVID-19 status, age in years and sex were almost always included in the sample metadata.

The paper as a whole reports these results and caveats: The amount of clinical and demographic metadata varied by source and participant and was provided uncurated.

TCRbeta CDR3 regions were amplified from genomic DNA by means of the immunoSEQ Assay, a bias-controlled multiplex PCR. Per the original workflow: Nucleated cell counts per sample were estimated from amplification of reference gene primers within the assay. To quantify the absolute abundance of each unique TCRbeta CDR3 rearrangement, sequence reads were collapsed and filtered. For each sample, productive Simpson clonality was calculated by taking the square root of Simpson's diversity index across productive rearrangements. TCRdb limited this immuneACCESS table to in-frame rearrangements with V and J called. A share of clones is missing; checked studies link under half to unresolved V genes, and the rest is unexplained. That table furnishes V, J and clone size, whereas the DNA furnished D and trimming. A total of about 120,000 clones appear in this sample, 70% to 85% of them only once. The leading ten clones occupy about 8% of the sample.

Comments on this clone: Its antigen is not yet known. The record has no base qualities; no much larger clone is one base away.

Whole blood was collected in K2EDTA tubes by collaborating institutions according to the institutions' own protocols. Collaborator samples were shipped for TCRbeta analysis as frozen whole blood, isolated PBMCs, or DNA extracted from either sample type. The trim is 5 bases for V and 0 bases for J, with a gap of 11 bases between the germline ends. CDR1 and CDR2 were assigned from the germline V gene as SNHLY and FYNNEI. The CDR3 holds 15 amino acids from the cysteine to the phenylalanine. Only the CDR3 portion is preserved as DNA: 45 bases, with reading frame beginning at the first base. The clonotype comes from a man between 65 and 80 years old with active or convalescent COVID-19. Sequencing was carried out using peripheral blood. The chain is made from TRBV2 and TRBJ1-5; confidence is insufficient to name the D gene. The CDR3 has the sequence CASSPDIYSNQPQHF. The nucleotides are TGTGCCAGCAGTCCTGACATCTATAGCAATCAGCCCCAGCATTTT.